This paragraph covers one T cell receptor (beta chain) sequence. Germline V gene lookup returns CDR1 LGHNA and CDR2 YSLEER. The CDR3 is 17 residues long. Unmatched junction bases numbered 11, after V lost 0 bases and J lost 3 bases. How the authors handled the data: Estimation of nucleated cell counts was performed using reference gene primer amplification. Profiling relied on immunoSEQ multiplex PCR, and the TCRdb table lists in-frame clones only, not all of them. That table gives V, J and clone size, and the DNA gave D and trimming. The repertoire consists of 150,000 to 200,000 clones, with 70% to 90% occurring once and the leading ten covering 6%. This sample stems from a study of blood T cell repertoires in COVID-19.

Sequencing input: peripheral blood. This chain connects TRBV4-3 to TRBJ2-7; 7 bases match TRBD2. This clonotype was sampled from a man aged 35 to 55 with active or convalescent COVID-19. The CDR3 region is CASSQDDTAGVVYEQYF. Written as DNA, the CDR3 is TGCGCCAGCAGCCAAGATGATACGGCGGGGGTTGTCTACGAGCAGTACTTC.